The 28 T cell receptor beta chains presented below share a single source sample, sequenced in a study of blood T cell repertoires in COVID-19. The assay was immunoSEQ multiplex PCR, and TCRdb's table has in-frame clones only and misses some. Altogether 170,000 or so clones are present, more than 70% being singletons, with the ten largest covering 12% to 15%. The sample consisted of peripheral blood. All receptors derive from a young man with active or convalescent COVID-19.

The chain uses TRBV27 and TRBJ1-2; a possible D gene is TRBD1 (6 bases). The germline V gene encodes CDR1 MNHEY and CDR2 SMNVEV (reference sequence). V was trimmed by 3 bases and J by 8 bases, leaving 13 bases between them. The CDR3 contains 13 residues. This CDR3 is CASSFPAGEGYTF. The CDR3 region has the DNA TGTGCCAGCAGTTTTCCCGCAGGGGAAGGCTACACCTTC.

V and J are TRBV7-9 and TRBJ2-1, with 9 bases matching TRBD2. The CDR3 runs to 15 residues. V lost 2 bases and J lost 7; bases outside the gene matches: 6. Germline V gives CDR1 SEHNR, CDR2 FQNEAQ (reference sequence). The CDR3 reads CASSLLLAGGNEQFF. The CDR3 DNA is TGTGCCAGCAGCTTATTACTAGCGGGTGGAAATGAGCAGTTCTTC.

For the CDR3, the DNA is TGCGCCAGCAGTCGAACCGGGACAGGGGTTCACAATGAGCAGTTCTTC. Residues: CASSRTGTGVHNEQFF. V and J are TRBV10-2 and TRBJ2-1; 10 bases agree with TRBD1. Germline V gene data show CDR1 as WSHSY and CDR2 as SAAADI. Unmatched junction bases numbered 9, after V lost 5 bases and J lost 5 bases. This CDR3 comprises 16 residues.

V gene TRBV10-3 combines with J gene TRBJ2-4; 10 positions match TRBD2. Per the germline V gene, CDR1 is ENHRY and CDR2 is SYGVKD. The CDR3 length is 16 residues. Trimming removed 2 bases from V and 6 bases from J; junction bases left unmatched: 7. The CDR3 sequence is CAISEPSGRGGNIQYF. The CDR3 DNA follows: TGTGCCATCAGTGAGCCTAGCGGGAGAGGGGGAAACATTCAGTACTTC.

The chain carries TRBV6-5 and TRBJ2-7; D remains ambiguous. The CDR3 loop spans 16 amino acids. The germline V gene encodes CDR1 MNHEY and CDR2 SVGAGI. Deletions cut 0 bases from V and 3 bases from J, with 15 bases between. CDR3 sequence reads: CASSYSIPYSNYEQYF. CDR3 DNA: TGTGCCAGCAGTTACTCGATACCCTACAGTAACTACGAGCAGTACTTC.

This clone was seen only once. This chain connects TRBV5-4 to TRBJ1-1, with 8 bases fitting TRBD1. This CDR3 has 14 amino acids. J was trimmed by 1 base and V by 3 bases; bases with no gene match: 2. In germline, CDR1 is SGHNT, CDR2 YYREEE (reference sequence). In DNA, the CDR3 is TGTGCCAGCAGCTCCGGGACAGGGAACACTGAAGCTTTCTTT. Protein sequence: CASSSGTGNTEAFF.

This clone was detected ten times or more. This sequence joins TRBV9 and TRBJ1-2; weak D call: TRBD1 (6 bases). Germline values: CDR1 SGDLS, CDR2 YYNGEE. V lost 0 bases to trimming and J lost 8 bases, with 14 bases between them. This CDR3 has 14 residues. The CDR3 loop is CASSVVPNREGYTF. As DNA, the CDR3 is TGTGCCAGCAGCGTAGTACCCAACAGGGAAGGCTACACCTTC.

The V gene is TRBV28, the J gene TRBJ1-2; no clear D gene. Per the germline V gene, CDR1 is MDHEN and CDR2 is SYDVKM. The germline V and J ends were trimmed by 3 bases and 0 bases, with 11 bases remaining between them. The length of the CDR3 is 15 residues. The CDR3 reads CASSFYQVANYGYTF. For the CDR3, the DNA is TGTGCCAGCAGTTTTTATCAGGTTGCTAACTATGGCTACACCTTC.

The chain couples TRBV11-2 to TRBJ2-7, with 8 nucleotides matching TRBD1. Losses at the gene ends were 5 bases for V and 0 bases for J; bases not matched to a gene: 6. The CDR3 covers 15 residues. From germline, CDR1 is SGHAT and CDR2 FQNNGV. CDR3 protein: CASSRQGTSSYEQYF. The DNA for the CDR3 is TGTGCCAGCAGCCGACAGGGGACGAGCTCCTACGAGCAGTACTTC.

The chain is built from TRBV18 and TRBJ2-2; 7 positions agree with TRBD1. The V gene's germline CDR1 is KGHSH and CDR2 LQKENI. This CDR3 contains 17 residues. The J segment lost 2 bases and the V segment lost 3 bases, leaving 9 bases of the junction unmatched. The DNA of the CDR3 is TGTGCCAGCTCACCTAGCCTGAGGGGGCCCAACACCGGGGAGCTGTTTTTT. Its translation: CASSPSLRGPNTGELFF.

The chain has TRBV2 and TRBJ1-2; D is perhaps TRBD1 (5 bases). The CDR3 contains 16 residues. Trimming shortened V by 2 bases and J by 2 bases, and 15 bases separated the two germline ends. The germline V gene has CDR1 SNHLY and CDR2 FYNNEI. The CDR3 DNA follows: TGTGCCAGCAGTGAAAGGGTACGGGCAGGGAACTATGGCTACACCTTC. Translating it yields CASSERVRAGNYGYTF.

Only one count was recorded for this clone. The rearrangement uses TRBV7-2 and TRBJ2-3, with TRBD2 as a possible D gene (5 bases). The germline V gene has CDR1 SGHTA and CDR2 FQGNSA. The CDR3 runs to 16 residues. V shed 5 bases and J shed 1 base, with 16 bases lying between them. CDR3 nucleotide sequence: TGTGCCAGCAGCCCCCACATAGCGACACGCACAGATACGCAGTATTTT. Amino acids: CASSPHIATRTDTQYF.

V and J are TRBV5-6 and TRBJ2-7, with a weak D call TRBD2 (5 bases). Germline lookup yields CDR1 SGHDT and CDR2 YYEEEE. This CDR3 has 16 residues. Trimming stripped 0 bases from V and 3 bases from J, with 16 bases between. CDR3 sequence reads: CASSLGRGSAFYEQYF. The CDR3 DNA is TGTGCCAGCAGCTTGGGGCGCGGGTCGGCATTCTACGAGCAGTACTTC.

The chain recombines TRBV25-1 with TRBJ2-3, with 12 bases identical to TRBD2. CDR1 is MGHDK and CDR2 is SYGVNS in the germline V gene. V lost 5 bases, J lost 5 bases, and 5 bases stayed unmatched. The CDR3 spans 15 residues. The CDR3 nucleotides read TGTGCCAGCAGTCTAGCGGGGGGGCCTATAGATACGCAGTATTTT. It is translated as CASSLAGGPIDTQYF.

This clone has only one observation. This chain uses TRBV28 with TRBJ1-3; D call uncertain. CDR1 and CDR2 from the germline V gene are MDHEN and SYDVKM. This CDR3 is 18 amino acids long. Trimming took off 2 bases at V and 0 bases at J, with 17 bases between the two ends. The CDR3 region has the DNA TGTGCCAGCAGTTTAAGGTTTAGTGGGCCGAACTCTGGAAACACCATATATTTT. Protein product: CASSLRFSGPNSGNTIYF.

This clone has more than one count but fewer than ten. CDR3 in DNA: TGCAGCGCCAGGGGTTTGGACACTGAAGCTTTCTTT. Residues: CSARGLDTEAFF. V and J are TRBV29-1 and TRBJ1-1, with a possible D match to TRBD1 (6 bases). The V gene lost 7 bases and the J gene lost 3 bases, with 12 bases spanning the gap. Germline V CDR1 and CDR2: SQVTM, ANQGSEA. The CDR3 has 12 residues. Combining the CDR3 with reference TRBV29-1 and TRBJ1-1 gives the whole variable domain SAVISQKPSRDICQRGTSLTIQCQVDSQVTMMFWYRQQPGQSLTLIATANQGSEATYESGFVIDKFPISRPNLTFSTLTVSNMSPEDSSIYLCSARGLDTEAFFGQGTRLTVV.

The chain uses TRBV19 and TRBJ2-1, with 7 bases identical to TRBD2. Per germline, CDR1 LNHDA and CDR2 SQIVND (reference sequence). The CDR3 covers 15 residues. Trimming cost V 2 bases and J 4 bases; bases outside gene matches: 5. As DNA, the CDR3 is TGTGCCAGTAGTATAAAAGCGGGAATATACAATGAGCAGTTCTTC. This codes for CASSIKAGIYNEQFF.

The genes are TRBV11-2 and TRBJ1-4; D uncertain. The length of the CDR3 is 14 residues. Germline V gene sequence: CDR1 SGHAT, CDR2 FQNNGV. V shed 4 bases and J shed 9 bases, with 15 bases lying between them. Here the CDR3 reads CASSSSSREQKLFF. The CDR3 nucleotides are TGTGCCAGCAGCTCCTCTTCCCGGGAGCAAAAACTGTTTTTT.

This clone was observed once. The germline gene is not matched at one end of the junction; a read error may be the cause. The rearrangement uses TRBV18 and TRBJ2-7; D is perhaps TRBD1 (6 bases). This CDR3 region has 14 residues. Germline V gene sequence: CDR1 KGHSH, CDR2 LQKENI. CDR3 sequence: CASSPLGQLYEQYF. CDR3 DNA sequence: TGTGCCAGCTCCCCACTTGGACAGCTCTACGAGCAGTACTTC.

J is TRBJ2-1 and V is TRBV4-3; TRBD2 aligns across 7 bases. Per the germline V gene, CDR1 is LGHNA and CDR2 is YSLEER. V lost 0 bases and J lost 6; bases outside the gene matches: 8. This CDR3 comprises 16 residues. CDR3 region: CASSQDPGRILNEQFF. The DNA for the CDR3 is TGCGCCAGCAGCCAAGATCCCGGGAGGATTCTCAATGAGCAGTTCTTC.

This chain joins TRBV3-1 (or the pseudogene TRBV3-2) and TRBJ2-1, with 11 bases aligning to TRBD2. The CDR3 length is 17 residues. The V gene's germline CDR1 is LGHDT and CDR2 YNNKEL (reference sequence). Trimming took 1 base from V and 4 from J; bases not matched to a gene: 6. In nucleotides, the CDR3 is TGTGCCAGCAGCCAAGGAACGACTAGCGGGGCTTACAATGAGCAGTTCTTC. Translation: CASSQGTTSGAYNEQFF.

The chain carries TRBV12-3 or TRBV12-4 and TRBJ1-4; D remains unclear. The CDR3 length is 13 residues. V was shortened by 6 bases and J by 5 bases, with 10 bases between the two germline ends. In nucleotides, the CDR3 is TGTGCCAGCAGCACTACTGCAAATGAAAAACTGTTTTTT. It translates to CASSTTANEKLFF.

The sample holds one count of this clone. J is TRBJ2-3 and V is TRBV11-2, with 7 positions matching TRBD2. Trimming took 3 bases from V and 2 from J; bases not matched to a gene: 8. Germline V gene data show CDR1 as SGHAT and CDR2 as FQNNGV. The CDR3 is 16 amino acids. CDR3: CASSFPLAGDTDTQYF. The CDR3 DNA sequence: TGTGCCAGCAGCTTCCCCCTGGCGGGGGACACAGATACGCAGTATTTT.

The chain has TRBV10-1 and TRBJ2-5, with 9 positions matching TRBD2. The ends lost 9 bases at V and 6 bases at J; junction bases unmatched: 8. The CDR3 consists of 13 residues. Germline V lookup: CDR1 WNHNN, CDR2 SYGVQD (reference sequence). The CDR3 sequence: CASASGVVKTQYF. CDR3 nucleotide sequence: TGCGCCAGTGCTAGCGGGGTTGTGAAGACCCAGTACTTC.

This chain links TRBV7-9 with TRBJ1-2; D is unresolved. Germline V lookup: CDR1 SEHNR, CDR2 FQNEAQ (reference sequence). The V end was cut by 0 bases, the J end by 8 bases, with 13 bases between. The CDR3 extends over 14 amino acids. CDR3 nucleotides: TGTGCCAGCAGCTTAGCGCTCCCAACACTAGGCTACACCTTC. It encodes CASSLALPTLGYTF.

This sequence joins TRBV12-5 and TRBJ1-1; 8 positions match TRBD1. V lost 6 bases and J lost 4; bases outside the gene matches: 4. This CDR3 contains 13 residues. CDR1 and CDR2 (germline): LGHNT, FRNRAP. CDR3 coding DNA: TGTGCTAGTGGGACAGGGGTAAGCACTGAAGCTTTCTTT. Translating it yields CASGTGVSTEAFF.

The V call is TRBV28, the J call TRBJ1-3, with 11 bases that match TRBD1. This CDR3 is built from 20 residues. Trimming removed 2 bases from V and 1 base from J; junction bases left unmatched: 13. Per germline, CDR1 MDHEN and CDR2 SYDVKM. CDR3 in DNA: TGTGCCAGCAGTTTAATCTTCCCGGGACAGGGGGATTGGTCTGGAAACACCATATATTTT. It encodes CASSLIFPGQGDWSGNTIYF.

This clone was detected only once. This chain connects TRBV5-4 to TRBJ1-1; 9 bases align to TRBD1. The CDR3 is 16 residues long. Germline V gene data show CDR1 as SGHNT and CDR2 as YYREEE (reference sequence). Unmatched junction bases numbered 4, after V lost 0 bases and J lost 1 base. The CDR3 DNA reads TGTGCCAGCAGCTTGGAGGGGACAGGGACGAACACTGAAGCTTTCTTT. Translating gives CASSLEGTGTNTEAFF.